This T cell receptor (beta chain) was recorded in a study of T-cell memory formation after mild COVID-19. The V gene lost 4 bases and the J gene lost 5 bases, with 13 bases spanning the gap. This CDR3 is 14 amino acids long. CDR1 is SGHRS, CDR2 YFSETQ, per germline. A remark on this clonotype: The antigen remains unidentified.

The study's findings and limits: The main location of contracting CD4+ clones was CM and EM, and that of contracting CD8+ clones was EMRA.

TCRdb re-derived calls from the 5' RACE reads in MiXCR, one entry per CDR3 protein. The table records around 390,000 distinct CDR3 sequences, about 15% of them present only once. The J gene is TRBJ1-5, the V gene TRBV5-1; possible D gene TRBD1, 6 bases. The sequence derives from a man between 18 and 35 years old who had mild COVID-19 (a few samples of this study predate the infection). Cell type and time point are not known. Sequences were obtained from PBMCs or a T cell subset sorted from them (not recorded which). The CDR3 sequence: CASSLDPGDQPQHF. CDR3 in DNA: TGCGCCAGCAGCCTCGATCCAGGGGATCAGCCCCAGCATTTT.